This T cell receptor beta chain was sequenced for a study of T-cell reconstitution after alpha-beta-depleted transplantation in children (TCRdb year 2016). Concerning the study at large: The study quantitatively tracked T-cell immune reconstitution after TCRalphabeta/CD19-depleted allogeneic hematopoietic cell transplantation in children using TCR repertoire profiling. What the work shows at the level of the full study, not this receptor alone: Over subsequent months, a decline in hyperexpanded clone frequencies was noted, and after one year, T-cell counts and TCRbeta diversity were mostly ascribed to newly produced T cells. The apparently early alphabetaT-cell count recovery about two months after transplant was reportedly dependent on only several hundred rapidly expanded clones derived from non-depleted graft cells. In some patients, the high TCRbeta diversity seen at day 60 was put down to recipient T cells and intrathymic progenitors that had survived conditioning.

CDR1 and CDR2 (SGHVS, FNYEAQ) derive from the germline V gene. From the cysteine up to the phenylalanine, the CDR3 has a length of 17 residues. Left in the record is the CDR3 DNA by itself, 51 bases read in frame from the first base. The germline V and J ends show losses of 2 bases and 4 bases respectively, and no gene match explains 10 bases of the junction. Libraries were built with PCR. The sample was run on an Illumina HiSeq 2500. TCR library preparation used molecular barcoding, with unique molecular identifiers applied to normalize quantification of the TCRbeta repertoire. The public reads were quality trimmed at Q25 with fastp and then assembled into clones with MiXCR by TCRdb, keeping productive beta chains. Duplicate CDR3 protein sequences are folded into a single record with the most common DNA and genes. A total of some 200,000 distinct CDR3 sequences appear in this sample, about 8.2% of them only once. Of the sample, less than 40% falls within the top ten clones.

In the paper's terms, the treatment or condition label means: allogeneic hematopoietic cell transplantation with graft depleted of TCRalphabeta T cells and CD19 B cells. Transplant recipients were children who received TCRalphabeta/CD19-depleted allogeneic hematopoietic cell grafts. This clonotype was counted ten times or more. This receptor's antigen is unknown. Base qualities are missing; no much larger clone stands one base away. The V gene is TRBV7-6 and the J gene is TRBJ1-2, and TRBD1 matches 10 of the central bases. This receptor was obtained from a male patient between 2 and 15 years old who had a stem cell transplant for acute myeloid leukemia, so the T cells may come from the graft donor. The material sequenced was PBMCs, mostly from graft donor cells, taken 360 days after TCRalphabeta/CD19-depleted stem cell transplant. The CDR3 sequence is CASSLSGGTGEGYGYTF. The DNA sequence reads TGTGCCAGCAGCTTATCTGGTGGGACAGGGGAAGGCTATGGCTACACCTTC.